The clone carrying this T cell receptor (beta chain) was seen many times. The antigen remains unidentified. The TCR beta CDR3 regions underwent amplification using RNA transcripts as the source. TCR CDR3 regions were first amplified by RT-PCR with HTBI primers. TCRdb re-called the multiplex PCR reads through MiXCR, storing one row per CDR3 protein. The repertoire holds roughly 500,000 distinct CDR3 sequences, with less than 25% as singletons. This entry is derived from a study of T cells in Graves' hyperthyroidism and ophthalmopathy. Diagnosis relied on clinical symptoms, serum thyroxine and TRAb, thyroid ultrasound and orbital computed tomography. General study points: Most clonotypes expanded in thyroid above 0.001 were likewise present in blood.

What was sequenced was blood. The source is a woman between 25 and 40 years old with Graves' ophthalmopathy.

DNA for the CDR3: TGTGCCAACGGGCGTGGACCCGACTATGGCTACACCTTC. It encodes CANGRGPDYGYTF. V usage is TRBV2 and J usage is TRBJ1-2; D is ambiguous. Germline assignment: CDR1 SNHLY and CDR2 FYNNEI. CDR3 length equals 13 residues. V lost 10 bases to trimming and J lost 3 bases, with 15 bases between them.